This T cell receptor beta chain was recorded in a study of response to subunit inactivated influenza vaccine. Study results and caveats: Few additional T cells are recruited per seasonal influenza vaccination, authors suggested.

For this clonotype: The antigen remains unidentified.

Germline CDR1 reads SGHVS; CDR2 reads FQNEAQ. V shed 1 base and J shed 0 bases, with 12 bases lying between them. This CDR3 is built from 16 residues. TCRdb reanalysed the RT-PCR reads using MiXCR and keeps one entry per CDR3 protein. The repertoire consists of about 800,000 distinct CDR3 sequences, with roughly 20% occurring once and the leading ten covering about 9.4%. The sequences come from PBMCs from blood, collected around 5 days after vaccination. The sequence derives from a man aged 45-65 years who received an inactivated influenza vaccine. V gene TRBV7-8 combines with J gene TRBJ1-1; tentative D call: TRBD1 (6 bases). The CDR3 region has the DNA TGTGCCAGCAGCTTAGGGGGCAGGGGCATGAACACTGAAGCTTTCTTT. The encoded protein is CASSLGGRGMNTEAFF.